Described below is a single T cell receptor (beta chain) sequence and its context. Its target is unknown. This record comes from a study of CD8+ T cells in alopecia areata. Study observations and caveats: Scalp lesions, especially in alopecia totalis/universalis, had higher clonality than normal scalp. Sequencing of scalp samples also includes resident alphabeta T cells from normal skin.

Extracted from the samples, RNA was reverse transcribed into cDNA to serve as the sequencing template. Sequencing was performed with immunoSEQ multiplex PCR; in TCRdb, only in-frame clones are kept and a portion is missing. The repertoire has 120,000 or so clones, around 50% of them found once; the top ten carry roughly a tenth. Germline CDR1 and CDR2: SQVTM and ANQGSEA. The CDR3 has 13 amino acids. Samples from alopecia areata patients were lesional scalp punch biopsies and peripheral blood. Both CD4+ and CD8+ T cells were separated by sorting PBMCs. This sequence joins TRBV29-1 and TRBJ2-1; 8 bases line up with TRBD2. The sample was NKG2D-low CD8+ T cells sorted from blood. This receptor was taken from a human donor with alopecia areata. The CDR3 DNA sequence: TGCGGGGCCGAGGGACTAGAGGTTTACGAGCAGTTCTTC. Translating it yields CGAEGLEVYEQFF.